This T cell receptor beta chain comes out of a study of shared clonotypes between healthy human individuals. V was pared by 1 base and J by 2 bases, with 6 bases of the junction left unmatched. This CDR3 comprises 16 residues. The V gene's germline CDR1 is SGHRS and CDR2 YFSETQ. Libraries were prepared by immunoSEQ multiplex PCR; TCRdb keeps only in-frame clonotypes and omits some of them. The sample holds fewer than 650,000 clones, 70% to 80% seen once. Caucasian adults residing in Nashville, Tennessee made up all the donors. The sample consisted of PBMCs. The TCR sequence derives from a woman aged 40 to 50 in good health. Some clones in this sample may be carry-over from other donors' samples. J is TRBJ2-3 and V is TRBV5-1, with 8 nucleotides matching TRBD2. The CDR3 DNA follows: TGCGCCAGCAGCTTGCGGCTAGCGGGCCTCACAGATACGCAGTATTTT. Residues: CASSLRLAGLTDTQYF.